This T cell receptor (beta chain) was captured in a study of blood T cell repertoires in COVID-19. Study-level background: PBMCs, B-cell-depleted T cells, or T cells provided the cDNA or gDNA that made up the material.

The germline gives CDR1 MDHEN, CDR2 SYDVKM. Germline trimming cut 5 bases from V and 11 bases from J; bases unmatched to any gene: 16. The CDR3 loop spans 16 amino acids. Per the original methods: Reference gene primer amplification in the assay estimated nucleated cell counts. Assay: immunoSEQ multiplex PCR; the TCRdb copy retains only in-frame clones and omits some. V and J calls and clone size are those listed in that table; D and trimming were worked out from the DNA. This sample yields under 150,000 clones, of which around 86% are seen a single time; around 16% belongs to the top ten. The V call is TRBV28, the J call TRBJ1-5; 9 bases match TRBD1. The sequencing sample was made of peripheral blood. This clonotype was obtained from a woman aged 50 to 60 who had recovered from COVID-19. The CDR3 region is CASSPRRGQGERAQHF. In nucleotides, the CDR3 is TGTGCCAGCAGTCCCCGAAGGGGACAGGGCGAAAGGGCCCAGCATTTT.